One sample yielded the 5 T cell receptor beta chains listed below, sequenced in a study of early stage breast cancer tumors. Clones were sequenced by immunoSEQ multiplex PCR, and TCRdb holds only the in-frame ones, with some missing. The sample consists of 35,000 to 45,000 clones, about 68% of them appearing once. The specimen was blood. The receptor source for this set is a person aged 55 to 75 with breast cancer.

This chain uses TRBV5-6 with TRBJ1-4, with a possible D match to TRBD1 (5 bases). The germline V gene encodes CDR1 SGHDT and CDR2 YYEEEE. The CDR3 consists of 15 residues. Deletions cut 4 bases from V and 3 bases from J, with 13 bases between. The CDR3 loop is CASSGLGTANEKLFF. For the CDR3, the DNA is TGTGCCAGCAGCGGGTTGGGGACGGCTAATGAAAAACTGTTTTTT.

The chain joins TRBV9 to TRBJ2-3; D is ambiguous. Germline V lookup: CDR1 SGDLS, CDR2 YYNGEE. Trimming took 4 bases from V and 4 from J, leaving 10 bases between them. This CDR3 is built from 13 residues. The CDR3 sequence: CASSLGGSDTQYF. As DNA, the CDR3 is TGTGCCAGCAGCCTAGGTGGCTCAGATACGCAGTATTTT.

V is TRBV19 and J is TRBJ2-1; no clear D gene. The CDR3 is 15 residues long. Trimming took off 1 base at V and 0 bases at J, with 7 bases between the two ends. CDR1 and CDR2 from the germline V gene are LNHDA and SQIVND (reference sequence). CDR3 loop: CASSIGPSSYNEQFF. The CDR3, as DNA: TGTGCCAGTAGTATAGGCCCTAGCTCCTACAATGAGCAGTTCTTC.

The rearrangement joins TRBV4-1 to TRBJ2-1; TRBD2 matches 12 bases. This CDR3 comprises 16 residues. V dropped 0 bases and J dropped 7; count of bases not matched to a gene: 4. Germline lookup yields CDR1 MGHRA and CDR2 YSYEKL. The CDR3 loop reads CASSQDPSGRANEQFF. The CDR3 DNA reads as TGCGCCAGCAGCCAAGATCCTAGCGGGAGGGCGAATGAGCAGTTCTTC.

The rearrangement joins TRBV7-9 to TRBJ2-2; D uncertain. Germline CDR1 and CDR2: SEHNR and FQNEAQ (reference sequence). V lost 5 bases to trimming and J lost 4 bases, with 11 bases between them. CDR3 length: 14 residues. The CDR3 sequence: CASSPHDPTGELFF. Here the CDR3 DNA reads TGTGCCAGCAGCCCCCATGATCCCACCGGGGAGCTGTTTTTT.